These 14 T cell receptor beta chains were all obtained from the same sample, sequenced in a study of T cells in Graves' hyperthyroidism and ophthalmopathy (dated by TCRdb to between 2018 and 2021). Libraries were built with multiplex PCR. TCRdb lists the instrument as Illumina HiSeq 2000. Amplification of TCR beta CDR3 regions was carried out from RNA transcripts. The TCR CDR3 was subjected to a first round of RT-PCR using the HTBI primer set and the Qiagen OneStep RT-PCR kit. In-frame beta chains were kept once TCRdb had trimmed the public reads at Q25 with fastp and called clones with MiXCR. Here each entry gathers all rows of one CDR3 protein and keeps the most common genes and DNA. Counted in this sample were 700,000 to 850,000 distinct CDR3 sequences; 35% of them appeared once. The ten largest clones represent roughly 31% of the sample. Specimen: blood. The receptors here all came from a middle-aged woman with Graves' hyperthyroidism.

This clonotype was observed once. A junction boundary mismatches the germline segment, possibly from a read error. CDR3 sequence (DNA): TGTGTCAGCAGTTCTCAGGGGGCAGTCGGGGAGCTGTTTTTT. It translates to CVSSSQGAVGELFF. V is TRBV2 and J is TRBJ2-2; 8 positions match TRBD1. The germline gives CDR1 SNHLY, CDR2 FYNNEI. This CDR3 contains 14 residues. Using reference TRBV2 and TRBJ2-2 for the parts outside the CDR3, the full variable domain is EPEVTQTPSHQVTQMGQEVILRCVPISNHLYFYWYRQILGQKVEFLVSFYNNEISEKSEIFDDQFSVERPDGSNFTLKIRSTKLEDSAMYFCVSSSQGAVGELFFGEGSRLTVL.

As to this clonotype: The missing conserved phenylalanine or tryptophan at the end of this CDR3 makes a read error likely. V and J are TRBV7-2 and TRBJ2-5; D unclear. Trimming took off 4 bases at V and 3 bases at J, with 15 bases between the two ends. Germline loops: CDR1 SGHTA, CDR2 FQGNSA. CDR3 length: 15 residues. For the CDR3, the DNA is TGTGCCAGCAGCTCAGTCCCAGCGCTTAAAGAGACCCAGTACTCC. It is translated as CASSSVPALKETQYS.

V usage is TRBV29-1 and J usage is TRBJ2-6; D gene unclear. Trimming removed 6 bases at V and 0 bases at J, with 12 bases between. The CDR3 runs to 15 residues. CDR1 and CDR2 (germline): SQVTM, ANQGSEA. In DNA, the CDR3 is TGCAGCGTACGGAGTGGGCTCTCTGGGGCCAACGTCCTGACTTTC. It specifies CSVRSGLSGANVLTF.

Written as DNA, the CDR3 is TGTGCCAGCATCGGCGGGACGTACAATGAGCAGTACTTC. Amino acid sequence: CASIGGTYNEQYF. The gene calls are TRBV5-8 and TRBJ2-7; D possibly corresponds to TRBD2 (6 bases). The CDR3 loop spans 13 amino acids. The V gene's germline CDR1 is SGHTS and CDR2 YDEGEE. Trimming left V 6 bases short and J 7 bases short, with 17 bases between.

Ten or more counts support this clonotype. The chain combines TRBV20-1 with TRBJ1-2, with 7 bases matching TRBD1. In germline, CDR1 is DFQATT, CDR2 SNEGSKA (reference sequence). This CDR3 comprises 11 residues. Trimming cost V 4 bases and J 13 bases; bases outside gene matches: 9. CDR3 DNA: TGCAGTGCTATTAGGGACAGCAGGGGCACCTTC. It yields the protein CSAIRDSRGTF.

This clonotype was seen many times. The J gene is TRBJ1-3, the V gene TRBV14; D not resolved. Deletions cut 4 bases from V and 4 bases from J, with 17 bases between. CDR1 and CDR2 (germline): SGHDN, FVKESK. CDR3 length: 16 residues. This CDR3 is CASSPRLWTVGNTIYF. DNA of the CDR3: TGTGCCAGCAGCCCTCGACTGTGGACGGTCGGAAACACCATATATTTT.

This clonotype has a count of ten or more. This chain uses TRBV29-1 with TRBJ1-6; 7 nucleotides line up with TRBD1. V lost 4 bases to trimming and J lost 8 bases; unmatched junction nucleotides: 5. There are 13 residues in the CDR3. CDR1 is SQVTM and CDR2 is ANQGSEA in the germline V gene. CDR3 region: CSVGFRGDSPLHF. In nucleotides, the CDR3 is TGCAGCGTTGGTTTCAGGGGGGATTCACCCCTCCACTTT. The whole variable domain, remainder taken from reference TRBV29-1 and TRBJ1-6, is SAVISQKPSRDICQRGTSLTIQCQVDSQVTMMFWYRQQPGQSLTLIATANQGSEATYESGFVIDKFPISRPNLTFSTLTVSNMSPEDSSIYLCSVGFRGDSPLHFGNGTRLTVT.

This clonotype occurred a few times. The chain is built from TRBV6-1 and TRBJ2-2; D is uncertain. V lost 6 bases, J lost 4 bases, and 12 bases lay in between. This CDR3 has 14 amino acids. Germline V lookup: CDR1 MNHNS, CDR2 SASEGT. CDR3 coding DNA: TGTGCCAGCAGCGCTAAAGTAGCCACCGGGGAGCTGTTTTTT. Amino acid sequence: CASSAKVATGELFF.

As concerns this clonotype: The junction departs from the called germline gene at one end, perhaps through a read error. V and J are TRBV7-2 and TRBJ2-5; TRBD1 or TRBD2 may be the D gene (5 bases each). Germline loops: CDR1 SGHTA, CDR2 FQGNSA. The CDR3 has 16 amino acids. CDR3 sequence: CASSQTERPWGETQYF. The CDR3 nucleotides read TGCGCCAGCAGCCAGACGGAACGGCCCTGGGGGGAGACCCAGTACTTC.

Only a few counts were recorded for this clonotype. The rearrangement uses TRBV7-9 and TRBJ1-2; 7 bases align to TRBD1. The CDR3 consists of 15 residues. Germline assignment: CDR1 SEHNR and CDR2 FQNEAQ (reference sequence). Unmatched junction bases numbered 7, after V lost 2 bases and J lost 4 bases. In DNA form, the CDR3 reads TGTGCCAGCAGCTTATCGCAGGGGGGGCTCTATGGCTACACCTTC. Translating gives CASSLSQGGLYGYTF.

This clonotype was counted a few times. The V call is TRBV19, the J call TRBJ1-5, with unresolved D. Trimming took 0 bases from V and 3 from J, leaving 6 bases between them. CDR3 size: 14 residues. Germline assignment: CDR1 LNHDA and CDR2 SQIVND (reference sequence). The CDR3 region is CASSIDHPNQPQHF. The DNA of the CDR3 is TGTGCCAGTAGTATAGATCATCCCAATCAGCCCCAGCATTTT.

The chain uses TRBV30 and TRBJ1-4; D unclear. CDR1 is GTSNPN, CDR2 SVGIG, per germline (reference sequence). This CDR3 spans 14 amino acids. Trimming removed 0 bases from V and 7 bases from J, with 12 bases in between. The CDR3 region has the DNA TGTGCCTGGAGTGTAACGGGCGGGAGTGAAAAACTGTTTTTT. Translation gives CAWSVTGGSEKLFF.

This rearrangement joins TRBV6-1 to TRBJ2-7; TRBD1 agrees at 11 bases. This CDR3 has 15 amino acids. The trim removed 4 bases at V and 3 bases at J, leaving 5 bases unmatched. Per the germline V gene, CDR1 is MNHNS and CDR2 is SASEGT. DNA of the CDR3: TGTGCCAGCAGTGGAAGGACAGGGGGCATCTACGAGCAGTACTTC. It specifies CASSGRTGGIYEQYF.

In this sample, this clonotype turned up many times. The chain employs TRBV7-9 and TRBJ2-7; D perhaps matches TRBD1 (6 bases). This CDR3 spans 14 amino acids. CDR1 and CDR2 from the germline V gene are SEHNR and FQNEAQ (reference sequence). V gave up 3 bases and J gave up 4 bases, with 13 bases separating them. In DNA, the CDR3 is TGTGCCAGCAGCTTTCCGACAGGAGAGTACGAGCAGTACTTC. It encodes CASSFPTGEYEQYF.